This T cell receptor (beta chain) was retrieved from a study of T cell changes during pregnancy in multiple sclerosis. The germline gives CDR1 LNHNV, CDR2 YYDKDF (reference sequence). The ends lost 3 bases at V and 8 bases at J; junction bases unmatched: 14. CDR3 length equals 18 residues. Measured with immunoSEQ multiplex PCR; TCRdb has only the in-frame clones, and not every one. This table has approximately 93,000 clones, about 91% appearing once. The receptor comes from a female donor in good health, enrolled as a control in a pregnancy study. The chain uses TRBV15 and TRBJ2-1; 12 bases agree with TRBD2. Sequenced material: peripheral blood, taken in the first trimester of pregnancy. The CDR3 is CATSSPRGLAGYRDEQFF. CDR3 nucleotide sequence: TGTGCCACCAGCAGCCCAAGAGGACTAGCGGGGTATCGGGATGAGCAGTTCTTC.